The table lists the clone carrying this TCR beta chain with a count of one. The antigen remains undetermined. Relative to the germline gene, one junction end is altered; a read error may explain this. Profiling relied on immunoSEQ multiplex PCR, and the TCRdb table lists in-frame clones only, not all of them. This sample has roughly 150,000 clones, with roughly nine tenths found just once. The germline gives CDR1 SQVTM, CDR2 ANQGSEA. The length of the CDR3 is 11 residues. This entry belongs to a study of T cell responses to AZD1222 COVID-19 vaccine. Points from the study as a whole: Donor demographics were predominantly white British with a female majority; clonal diversity may be underestimated. Breadth and depth of Spike-specific TCRs rose after two AZD1222 doses.

The sample here was peripheral blood, taken 28 days after the second AZD1222 dose. J is TRBJ2-7 and V is TRBV29-1, with a tentative D call TRBD1 (5 bases). This TCR was sampled from an adult who received the AZD1222 COVID-19 vaccine. This CDR3 reads CSVESGQGWDF. The CDR3 coding sequence is TGCAGCGTTGAAAGTGGGCAGGGTTGGGACTTC.